This TCR beta chain was observed in a study of blood T cell repertoires in COVID-19 (dated by TCRdb to the early 2020s). At the level of the whole study: Samples from collaborators originated in the United States, Italy and Spain and spanned both the acute and convalescent phases of COVID-19. The material from the prospective study consisted of cDNA or gDNA derived from T cells, B-cell-depleted T cells, or PBMCs. Deeply sampled blood TCRbeta repertoires from subjects exposed to, actively infected with, or recovered from COVID-19 were included in the dataset. A freely available public database, intended as a resource for researchers studying the immune response to SARS-CoV-2, is where the repertoires were released. Samples came from the ongoing ImmuneRACE study (first 160 participants) plus 1,254 subjects from 6 global collaborators. The sample metadata nearly always contained a de-identified subject ID, COVID-19 status, age in years and sex. Where available, HLA class I and class II types were taken from metadata supplied by the sample provider and were not determined by assay-based typing. Broader findings and caveats from the paper: The amount of clinical and demographic metadata varied by source and participant and was provided uncurated.

Here V drops 1 base and J drops 4 bases, and the junction holds 5 bases not matched to any gene. CDR1 and CDR2, looked up from the germline V gene, are SNHLY and FYNNEI. The CDR3 sequence holds 15 residues, the cysteine and phenylalanine included. Only CDR3 DNA is held: 45 bases, read in frame from base 1. TCRbeta CDR3 regions were amplified from genomic DNA by means of the immunoSEQ Assay, a bias-controlled multiplex PCR. The study's own analysis went as follows. Nucleated cell counts per sample were estimated from amplification of reference gene primers within the assay. To quantify the absolute abundance of each unique TCRbeta CDR3 rearrangement, sequence reads were collapsed and filtered. Productive Simpson clonality was computed per sample as the square root of Simpson's diversity index over productive rearrangements. Not all clones reach the TCRdb copy of this immuneACCESS table, which keeps in-frame sequences only. Checked studies attribute under half of the gap to unresolved V genes and leave the rest unexplained. Clone size and the V and J calls come from that table; the DNA yielded D and trimming. The sample includes approximately 200,000 clones, with about 91% observed a single time. Roughly 2.4% of the sample lies in the top ten.

In the prospective study, participants were about 18 to 95 years old, resided in around 25 geographic areas of the United States, and were enrolled through a virtual design. Cohort assignment in the prospective study relied on participant-reported clinical history from a screening survey and a study questionnaire. Mobile phlebotomists in the prospective study collected whole blood, serum and a nasopharyngeal or oropharyngeal swab from every participant. Prospective study participants could optionally give additional blood draws and questionnaires over an approximately 2-month period. Prospective study blood samples were shipped either frozen or at room temperature before DNA extraction. For this clone: What antigen it recognizes has not been identified. No base-level quality is on record; no much larger clone is a single base apart.

The receptor's source is a woman aged 40 to 50 with acute COVID-19. Sequencing was performed on PBMCs or T cells enriched from blood (not recorded which). Rearrangement joined TRBV2 to TRBJ2-3; 7 bases in between match TRBD1. Here the CDR3 is given as CASSEVGGGPDTQYF. The DNA sequence follows: TGTGCCAGCAGTGAAGTAGGGGGCGGGCCAGATACGCAGTATTTT.